The 31 T cell receptor beta chains reported below all come from one sample, sequenced in a study of vaccination effects on CD4 cells after COVID-19. Sequencing was preceded by expansion of antigen-specific CD4+ T cells with viral peptide pools in the ViraFEST assay. Once cultured for under 11 days, the cells underwent separation to obtain CD4+ T cells. SARS-CoV-2 infection was confirmed by PCR in the person between March and December 2020. These TCRs are of unknown antigen specificity. Generated by immunoSEQ multiplex PCR, the TCRdb table keeps only in-frame clones and is missing some. The sample lists about 37,000 clones, just under 75% occurring once. The specimen was CD4+ T cells from PBMCs cultured with a peptide pool, collected before COVID-19 vaccination. The origin of the receptors is a human donor who had a prior SARS-CoV-2 infection.

This clone is a singleton in its sample. The genes are TRBV6-5 and TRBJ1-2, with TRBD1 identical over 9 bases. CDR1 and CDR2 (germline): MNHEY, SVGAGI. There are 13 residues in the CDR3. The ends lost 5 bases at V and 7 bases at J; junction bases unmatched: 5. The DNA for the CDR3 is TGTGCCAGCAGTAGCACAGGGGGCTCTGGCTACACCTTC. It is translated as CASSSTGGSGYTF.

The chain employs TRBV5-4 and TRBJ2-5, with unresolved D. CDR3 length equals 14 residues. Germline CDR1 SGHNT, CDR2 YYREEE (reference sequence). Trimming left V 0 bases short and J 1 base short, with 7 bases between. For the CDR3, the DNA is TGTGCCAGCAGCTTGGGGATTTCCCAAGAGACCCAGTACTTC. The encoded protein is CASSLGISQETQYF.

The chain combines TRBV5-1 with TRBJ2-5; D is undetermined. Germline assignment: CDR1 SGHRS and CDR2 YFSETQ. This CDR3 is 14 amino acids long. V lost 4 bases and J 0 bases, leaving 10 bases between the germline ends. CDR3 nucleotides: TGCGCCAGCAGCCTACAGATGTACCAAGAGACCCAGTACTTC. This codes for CASSLQMYQETQYF. The variable domain in full, completed from reference TRBV5-1 and TRBJ2-5, reads KAGVTQTPRYLIKTRGQQVTLSCSPISGHRSVSWYQQTPGQGLQFLFEYFSETQRNKGNFPGRFSGRQFSNSRSEMNVSTLELGDSALYLCASSLQMYQETQYFGPGTRLLVL.

The chain has TRBV11-3 and TRBJ2-5, with TRBD2 identical over 9 bases. The CDR3 is 15 amino acids. V shed 1 base, J shed 1 base, and the junction held 1 base outside the gene matches. Germline CDR1 and CDR2: SGHNT and YENEEA. This CDR3 reads CASSLATSGQETQYF. The CDR3 region has the DNA TGTGCCAGCAGCTTAGCGACTAGCGGCCAAGAGACCCAGTACTTC. The full variable domain, in which reference TRBV11-3 and TRBJ2-5 provide the parts outside the CDR3, is EAGVVQSPRYKIIEKKQPVAFWCNPISGHNTLYWYLQNLGQGPELLIRYENEEAVDDSQLPKDRFSAERLKGVDSTLKIQPAELGDSAVYLCASSLATSGQETQYFGPGTRLLVL.

The rearrangement uses TRBV27 and TRBJ2-7, with a possible D match to TRBD2 (6 bases). Germline V gene data show CDR1 as MNHEY and CDR2 as SMNVEV (reference sequence). Trimming removed 1 base from V and 1 base from J, with 14 bases in between. The CDR3 loop spans 16 amino acids. CDR3 DNA: TGTGCCAGCAGTTTATTGGGGGGAGAGAAATCCTACGAGCAGTACTTC. It specifies CASSLLGGEKSYEQYF.

The CDR3 DNA reads TGTGCCAGCAGCCGAGGGACGGTTGATCAGCCCCAGCATTTT. Protein: CASSRGTVDQPQHF. The J gene is TRBJ1-5, the V gene TRBV4-2; the D gene is possibly TRBD1 (5 bases). Germline V CDR1 and CDR2: LGHNA, YNFKEQ. Trimming cost V 4 bases and J 5 bases, with 12 bases left between them. The CDR3 contains 14 residues.

The rearrangement joins TRBV11-3 to TRBJ1-1; D not certain. V was trimmed by 0 bases and J by 2 bases, leaving 13 bases between them. Germline lookup yields CDR1 SGHNT and CDR2 YENEEA. The CDR3 consists of 16 residues. This CDR3 is CASSLEGAAGNTEAFF. The CDR3 nucleotides are TGTGCCAGCAGCTTAGAGGGTGCAGCGGGAAACACTGAAGCTTTCTTT. The full variable domain, its missing parts supplied by reference TRBV11-3 and TRBJ1-1, is EAGVVQSPRYKIIEKKQPVAFWCNPISGHNTLYWYLQNLGQGPELLIRYENEEAVDDSQLPKDRFSAERLKGVDSTLKIQPAELGDSAVYLCASSLEGAAGNTEAFFGQGTRLTVV.

The chain employs TRBV5-1 and TRBJ1-6; 8 nucleotides line up with TRBD1. This CDR3 has 16 residues. CDR1 and CDR2 (germline): SGHRS, YFSETQ. The trim removed 1 base at V and 3 bases at J, leaving 3 bases unmatched. CDR3 DNA sequence: TGCGCCAGCAGCTTGCTTGGGACAGGCTATAATTCACCCCTCCACTTT. Its translation: CASSLLGTGYNSPLHF. The full variable domain, completed using reference TRBV5-1 and TRBJ1-6, is KAGVTQTPRYLIKTRGQQVTLSCSPISGHRSVSWYQQTPGQGLQFLFEYFSETQRNKGNFPGRFSGRQFSNSRSEMNVSTLELGDSALYLCASSLLGTGYNSPLHFGNGTRLTVT.

This chain joins TRBV5-4 and TRBJ2-3; 9 bases align to TRBD2. The CDR3 consists of 16 residues. Trimming removed 3 bases from V and 0 bases from J; junction bases left unmatched: 5. Germline lookup yields CDR1 SGHNT and CDR2 YYREEE (reference sequence). The CDR3: CASSSGTSKSTDTQYF. CDR3 DNA: TGTGCCAGCAGCTCCGGGACTAGCAAGAGCACAGATACGCAGTATTTT.

This clone was observed a few times. V and J are TRBV11-2 and TRBJ1-6; D remains ambiguous. This CDR3 is built from 13 residues. V was clipped by 1 base and J by 9 bases, with 7 bases between them. From germline, CDR1 is SGHAT and CDR2 FQNNGV. CDR3 sequence reads: CASSLVGLSPLHF. The CDR3 nucleotides read TGTGCCAGCAGCTTAGTCGGGCTTTCACCCCTCCACTTT.

This chain's CDR3 is CASSEFRQGNNSPLHF. The CDR3 DNA reads TGTGCCAGCAGTGAATTTCGTCAGGGGAATAATTCACCCCTCCACTTT. The rearrangement joins TRBV6-1 to TRBJ1-6, with a weak D call TRBD1 (6 bases). Trimming shortened V by 2 bases and J by 5 bases, and 13 bases separated the two germline ends. CDR3 length equals 16 residues. CDR1 is MNHNS, CDR2 SASEGT, per germline.

This chain uses TRBV6-6 with TRBJ2-7; 7 nucleotides line up with TRBD1. Looked up from germline, CDR1 is MNHNY and CDR2 is SVGAGI (reference sequence). V was pared by 6 bases and J by 2 bases, with 4 bases of the junction left unmatched. The CDR3 is 13 residues long. In nucleotides, the CDR3 is TGTGCCAGCAGCCAGACAGGGACCTACGAGCAGTACTTC. Amino acid sequence: CASSQTGTYEQYF.

The V call is TRBV12-3 or TRBV12-4, the J call TRBJ1-1; no definite D call. Trimming took off 2 bases at V and 7 bases at J, with 8 bases between the two ends. The CDR3 runs 12 residues. CDR3 region: CASSLSEDEAFF. Written as DNA, the CDR3 is TGTGCCAGCAGTTTATCGGAAGATGAAGCTTTCTTT.

This clone has a handful of counts. This chain uses TRBV2 with TRBJ2-1, with 11 nucleotides matching TRBD2. This CDR3 is built from 15 residues. The junction had 6 bases not matched to a gene; V was cut back by 7 bases and J by 4 bases. Germline-derived CDR1 and CDR2 are SNHLY and FYNNEI. In DNA, the CDR3 is TGTGCCAGCACCAAAGGGACTAGCGGTTACAATGAGCAGTTCTTC. Its protein product is CASTKGTSGYNEQFF.

This clone occurred a few times. The gene calls are TRBV3-1 (or the pseudogene TRBV3-2) and TRBJ1-2; D remains unclear. The length of the CDR3 is 14 residues. CDR1 LGHDT and CDR2 YNNKEL come from the germline V gene (reference sequence). Trimming took 3 bases from V and 4 from J, leaving 12 bases between them. CDR3 residues: CASSHRGLLYGYTF. The CDR3 region has the DNA TGTGCCAGCAGCCATCGAGGGCTCCTCTATGGCTACACCTTC.

The count of this clone is one. The chain couples TRBV2 to TRBJ2-1, with 13 bases matching TRBD2. Germline CDR1 reads SNHLY; CDR2 reads FYNNEI. The ends lost 6 bases at V and 4 bases at J; junction bases unmatched: 0. This CDR3 has 14 residues. Here the CDR3 reads CASRGLAGYNEQFF. CDR3 DNA sequence: TGTGCCAGCAGGGGACTAGCGGGGTACAATGAGCAGTTCTTC.

This rearrangement joins TRBV6-5 to TRBJ2-7; tentative D call: TRBD1 (6 bases). Trimming removed 2 bases at V and 6 bases at J, with 11 bases between. The CDR3 contains 13 residues. The germline V gene has CDR1 MNHEY and CDR2 SVGAGI. The CDR3 here is CASSYEGVSEQYF. For the CDR3, the DNA is TGTGCCAGCAGTTACGAGGGGGTGAGCGAGCAGTACTTC.

The chain carries TRBV5-1 and TRBJ1-1, with no clear D. V lost 1 base and J lost 7, with 8 bases in between. The CDR3 covers 12 residues. Germline CDR1 and CDR2: SGHRS and YFSETQ. CDR3 sequence reads: CASSLSLGEAFF. CDR3 DNA: TGCGCCAGCAGCTTGTCTCTAGGTGAAGCTTTCTTT.

The chain is built from TRBV29-1 and TRBJ2-7; D possibly corresponds to TRBD2 (6 bases). Germline CDR1 reads SQVTM; CDR2 reads ANQGSEA. The germline V and J ends were trimmed by 4 bases and 3 bases, with 7 bases remaining between them. This CDR3 contains 11 residues. The CDR3 DNA is TGCAGCGTTGTGGGGGGCTACGAGCAGTACTTC. It yields the protein CSVVGGYEQYF.

The rearrangement uses TRBV3-1 (or the pseudogene TRBV3-2) and TRBJ2-7; D is possibly TRBD2 (6 bases). V gave up 2 bases and J gave up 1 base, with 15 bases separating them. CDR1 is LGHDT, CDR2 YNNKEL, per germline (reference sequence). The CDR3 has 16 residues. The CDR3 DNA sequence: TGTGCCAGCAGCCAAACCCCGGGACTCGGATCCTACGAGCAGTACTTC. Translated, it gives CASSQTPGLGSYEQYF.

This clone showed up just a few times. The chain links TRBV6-6 to TRBJ2-1; D is uncertain. V was clipped by 4 bases and J by 10 bases, with 14 bases between them. The CDR3 consists of 13 residues. The germline gives CDR1 MNHNY, CDR2 SVGAGI (reference sequence). The CDR3 region has the DNA TGTGCCAGCAGTTTCCAGCTTCCTGGGGAGCAGTTCTTC. Translating gives CASSFQLPGEQFF.

J is TRBJ2-7 and V is TRBV9; the match to TRBD2 covers 11 bases. This CDR3 is built from 16 residues. The J segment lost 3 bases and the V segment lost 0 bases, leaving 5 bases of the junction unmatched. Germline assignment: CDR1 SGDLS and CDR2 YYNGEE. CDR3 nucleotide sequence: TGTGCCAGCAGCGTAGCGCCTAGCGGGAGGTTCTACGAGCAGTACTTC. This translates into CASSVAPSGRFYEQYF.

The chain is built from TRBV5-6 and TRBJ1-4; tentative D call: TRBD1 (6 bases). Trimming shortened V by 4 bases and J by 5 bases, and 12 bases separated the two germline ends. The CDR3 runs 14 residues. Germline V CDR1 and CDR2: SGHDT, YYEEEE. CDR3 nucleotide sequence: TGTGCCAGCAGCCTAGGGACACCGAATGAAAAACTGTTTTTT. Amino acids: CASSLGTPNEKLFF.

The CDR3 is CASSYGGGGTEAFF. CDR3 DNA: TGCGCCAGCAGCTACGGGGGAGGGGGCACTGAAGCTTTCTTT. The V and J genes are TRBV5-1 and TRBJ1-1, with D possibly matching TRBD1 (6 bases). Per germline, CDR1 SGHRS and CDR2 YFSETQ. The CDR3 loop spans 14 amino acids. The V gene lost 3 bases and the J gene lost 4 bases, with 13 bases spanning the gap.

This chain links TRBV12-3 or TRBV12-4 with TRBJ1-4, with D hard to call. This CDR3 region has 13 residues. Trimming pared 6 bases from V and 3 bases from J, leaving 8 bases between. In DNA form, the CDR3 reads TGTGCCAGCAGCCCCGGGCCTAATGAAAAACTGTTTTTT. It yields the protein CASSPGPNEKLFF.

This rearrangement joins TRBV5-6 to TRBJ2-7; 11 bases are shared with TRBD2. CDR3 size: 16 residues. The V gene end was trimmed by 4 bases and the J gene end by 3 bases; junction bases not matched to a gene: 9. CDR1 SGHDT and CDR2 YYEEEE come from the germline V gene. The DNA for the CDR3 is TGTGCCAGCAGCGGCATCACTAGCGGGGGACACTACGAGCAGTACTTC. Residues: CASSGITSGGHYEQYF.

The chain links TRBV27 to TRBJ2-7; tentative D call: TRBD2 (6 bases). This CDR3 comprises 17 residues. Trimming shortened V by 4 bases and J by 2 bases, and 21 bases separated the two germline ends. Germline assignment: CDR1 MNHEY and CDR2 SMNVEV (reference sequence). The CDR3 reads CASSSRGTDQSPYEQYF. CDR3 DNA sequence: TGTGCCAGCAGTTCTCGCGGGACCGACCAATCTCCCTACGAGCAGTACTTC.

This chain joins TRBV3-1 (or the pseudogene TRBV3-2) and TRBJ2-3, with D unclear. CDR1 is LGHDT and CDR2 is YNNKEL in the germline V gene (reference sequence). The CDR3 totals 13 residues. V was shortened by 5 bases and J by 4 bases, with 10 bases between the two germline ends. This CDR3 reads CASSEPWADTQYF. The DNA of the CDR3 is TGTGCCAGCAGCGAGCCCTGGGCAGATACGCAGTATTTT.

This chain joins TRBV27 and TRBJ1-2; D is ambiguous. Germline CDR1 is MNHEY and CDR2 is SMNVEV (reference sequence). This CDR3 has 14 residues. Trimming cost V 3 bases and J 2 bases, with 10 bases left between them. The CDR3 loop is CASSFRRRNYGYTF. CDR3 bases: TGTGCCAGCAGTTTTCGGCGGAGAAACTATGGCTACACCTTC.

This clone has a single count. This rearrangement joins TRBV9 to TRBJ2-2, with D possibly matching TRBD2 (5 bases). Germline CDR1 and CDR2: SGDLS and YYNGEE. CDR3 length: 18 residues. Trimming cost V 2 bases and J 6 bases, with 23 bases left between them. CDR3: CASSVATGPPWGAGELFF. CDR3 DNA sequence: TGTGCCAGCAGCGTCGCAACCGGGCCTCCCTGGGGAGCCGGGGAGCTGTTTTTT. Combining the CDR3 with reference TRBV9 and TRBJ2-2 gives the whole variable domain DSGVTQTPKHLITATGQRVTLRCSPRSGDLSVYWYQQSLDQGLQFLIQYYNGEERAKGNILERFSAQQFPDLHSELNLSSLELGDSALYFCASSVATGPPWGAGELFFGEGSRLTVL.

The chain joins TRBV21-1 to TRBJ2-3; the table assigns TRBD2, which was not confirmed against the DNA. TRBV21-1 is an annotated pseudogene. The CDR3 loop spans 16 amino acids. CDR3: CASSKAGTTDTDTQYF. The CDR3 bases are TGTGCCAGCAGCAAAGCCGGGACTACCGACACAGATACGCAGTATTTT.